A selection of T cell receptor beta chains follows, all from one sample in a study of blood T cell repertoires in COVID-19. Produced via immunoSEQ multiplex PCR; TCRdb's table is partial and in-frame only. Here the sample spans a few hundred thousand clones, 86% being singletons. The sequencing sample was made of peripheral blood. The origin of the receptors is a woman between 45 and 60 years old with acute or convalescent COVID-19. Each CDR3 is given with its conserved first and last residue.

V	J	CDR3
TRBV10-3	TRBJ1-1	CASRTGETGLNTEAFF
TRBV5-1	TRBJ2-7	CASSLGAGEDEQYF
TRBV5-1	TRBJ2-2	CASSTTGQANTGELFF
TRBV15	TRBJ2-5	CATSRSETGVETQYF
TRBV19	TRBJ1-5	CATRDRGKDQPQHF
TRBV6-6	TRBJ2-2	CASSFLAGENTGELFF
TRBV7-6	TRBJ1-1	CASSPGARTEAFF
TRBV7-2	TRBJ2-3	CASSLFTSGTSTDTQYF
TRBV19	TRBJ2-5	CASSIVGTGLQETQYF
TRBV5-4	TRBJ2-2	CASSSQGGTGELFF
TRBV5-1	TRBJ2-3	CASSLLTSSADTQYF
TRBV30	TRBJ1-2	CAWTMGPNYGYTF
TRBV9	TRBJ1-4	CASSTGAWNSEKLFF
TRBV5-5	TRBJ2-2	CASSLITGELFF
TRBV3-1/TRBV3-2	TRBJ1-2	CASSHESGYTF
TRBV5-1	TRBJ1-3	CASSLGQRLFSGNTIYF
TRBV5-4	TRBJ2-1	CASTGRAYNEQFF
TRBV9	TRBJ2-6	CASSLQTGGLFSGANVLTF
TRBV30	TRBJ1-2	CAWSSTGWYGYTF
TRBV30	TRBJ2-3	CAWSVGSAGPSTDTQYF
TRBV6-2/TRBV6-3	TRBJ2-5	CATRPPRTSGTQETQYF
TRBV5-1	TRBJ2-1	CASSLKLAGVYNEQFF
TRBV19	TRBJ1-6	CASSILRSSSYNSPLHF
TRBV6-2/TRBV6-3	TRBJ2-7	CASSYVQAYEQYF
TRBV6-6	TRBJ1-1	CASSLQGGGTEAFF
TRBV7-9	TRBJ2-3	CASSSAGTSTDTQYF
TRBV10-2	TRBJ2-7	CASSSGRFYEQYF
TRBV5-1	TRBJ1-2	CASSLAPGETYGYTF
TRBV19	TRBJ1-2	CATSGHSVYGYTF
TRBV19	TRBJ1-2	CATDGTANYGYTF
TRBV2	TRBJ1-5	CASRAGGNSNQPQHF
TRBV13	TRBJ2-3	CASSFFPRASGRSSTDTQYF
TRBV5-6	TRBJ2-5	CASSPSPQETQYF
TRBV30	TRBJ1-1	CAWSPFSRHRDREEDTEAFF
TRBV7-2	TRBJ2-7	CASSLAGGLAGFYEQYF
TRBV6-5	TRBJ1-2	CASSYSLAGLYGYTF
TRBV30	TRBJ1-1	CAWMGQGGPEAFF
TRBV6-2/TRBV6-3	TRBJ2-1	CASSSLRYNEQFF